The text below deals with one T cell receptor (beta chain). Its specificity is unknown. Clones were sequenced by immunoSEQ multiplex PCR, and TCRdb holds only the in-frame ones, with some missing. This table has 100,000 to 150,000 clones, about 90% appearing once. The data were taken from a study of T cell responses to AZD1222 COVID-19 vaccine. Whole-study results and caveats: Without day 14 samples, only post-peak T cell repertoires were studied. Vaccine-associated CD4 TCRs spanned spike, dominant at 160-218 and 743-854. Clonal diversity may have been underestimated, and the donors were mostly white British, with more females than males.

The source was peripheral blood, collected on day 0 of AZD1222 vaccination. The sequence came from an adult in good health.

The CDR3 DNA reads TGTGCCAGCTCACCAGCTACCCGCGAGCAGTACTTC. Translation: CASSPATREQYF. The chain employs TRBV18 and TRBJ2-7; the D is unclear. V lost 2 bases to trimming and J lost 6 bases, with 8 bases between them. This CDR3 comprises 12 residues. Germline CDR1 and CDR2: KGHSH and LQKENI.